Given below is one T cell receptor beta chain in context. This record belongs to a study of cytomegalovirus exposure and HLA in healthy donors. From germline, CDR1 is SGHDN and CDR2 FVKESK. Trimming took 1 base from V and 6 from J, leaving 17 bases between them. The CDR3 has 16 amino acids. It was with 60 Vbeta and 13 Jbeta primers that the PCR ran. The data were produced by immunoSEQ multiplex PCR, yet TCRdb's version contains in-frame clones alone and is incomplete. Of tens of thousands of clones listed, 84% are singletons. The clonotype was recovered from a man between 70 and 80 years old in good health and CMV-seropositive. The sequenced material came from PBMCs. This chain links TRBV14 with TRBJ2-3, with D possibly TRBD2 on 5 matching bases. This CDR3 is CASSQVSGKGDDTQYF. In DNA, the CDR3 is TGTGCCAGCAGCCAAGTGAGCGGCAAGGGTGATGATACGCAGTATTTT.